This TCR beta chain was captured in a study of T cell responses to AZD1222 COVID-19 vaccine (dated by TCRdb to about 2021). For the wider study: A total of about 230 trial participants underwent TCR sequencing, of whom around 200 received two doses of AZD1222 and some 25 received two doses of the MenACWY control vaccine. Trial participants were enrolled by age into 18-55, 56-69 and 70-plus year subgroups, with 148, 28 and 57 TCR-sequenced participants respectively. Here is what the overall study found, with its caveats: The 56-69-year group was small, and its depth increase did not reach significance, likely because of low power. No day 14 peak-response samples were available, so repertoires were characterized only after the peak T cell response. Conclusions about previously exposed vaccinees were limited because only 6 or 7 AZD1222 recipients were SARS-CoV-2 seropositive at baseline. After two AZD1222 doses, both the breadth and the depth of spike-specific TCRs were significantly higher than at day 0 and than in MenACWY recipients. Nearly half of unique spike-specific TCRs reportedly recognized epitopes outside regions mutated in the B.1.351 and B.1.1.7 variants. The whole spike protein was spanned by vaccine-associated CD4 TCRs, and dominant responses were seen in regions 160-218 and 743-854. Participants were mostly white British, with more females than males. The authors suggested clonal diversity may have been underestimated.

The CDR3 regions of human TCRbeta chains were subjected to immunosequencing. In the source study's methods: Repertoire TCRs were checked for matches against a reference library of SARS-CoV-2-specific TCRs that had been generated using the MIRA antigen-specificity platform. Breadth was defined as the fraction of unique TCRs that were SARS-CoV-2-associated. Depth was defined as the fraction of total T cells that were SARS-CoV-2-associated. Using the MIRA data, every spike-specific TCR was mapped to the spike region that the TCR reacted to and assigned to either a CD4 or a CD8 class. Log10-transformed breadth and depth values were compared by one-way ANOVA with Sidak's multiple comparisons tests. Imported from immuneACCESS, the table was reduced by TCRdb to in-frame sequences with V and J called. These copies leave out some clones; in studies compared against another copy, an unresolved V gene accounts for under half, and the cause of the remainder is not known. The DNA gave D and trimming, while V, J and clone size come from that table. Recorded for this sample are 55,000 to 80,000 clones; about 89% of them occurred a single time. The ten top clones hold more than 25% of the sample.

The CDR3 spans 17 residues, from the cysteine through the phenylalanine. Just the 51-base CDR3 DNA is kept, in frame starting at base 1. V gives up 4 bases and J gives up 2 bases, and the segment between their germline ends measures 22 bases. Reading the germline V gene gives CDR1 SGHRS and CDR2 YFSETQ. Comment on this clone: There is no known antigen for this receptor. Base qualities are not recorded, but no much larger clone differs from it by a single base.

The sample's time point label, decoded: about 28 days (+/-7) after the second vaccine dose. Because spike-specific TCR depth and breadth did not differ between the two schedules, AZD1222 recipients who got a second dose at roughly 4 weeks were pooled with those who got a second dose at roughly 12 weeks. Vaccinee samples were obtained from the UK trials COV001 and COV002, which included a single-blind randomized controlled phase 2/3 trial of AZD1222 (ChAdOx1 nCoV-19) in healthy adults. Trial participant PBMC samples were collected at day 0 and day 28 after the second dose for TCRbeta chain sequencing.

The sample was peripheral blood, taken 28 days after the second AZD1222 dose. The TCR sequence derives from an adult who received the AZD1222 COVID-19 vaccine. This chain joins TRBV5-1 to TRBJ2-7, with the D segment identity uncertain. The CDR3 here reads CASSRDDAHSPTYEQYF. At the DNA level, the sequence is TGCGCCAGCAGCCGCGATGACGCGCACTCCCCAACCTACGAGCAGTACTTC.